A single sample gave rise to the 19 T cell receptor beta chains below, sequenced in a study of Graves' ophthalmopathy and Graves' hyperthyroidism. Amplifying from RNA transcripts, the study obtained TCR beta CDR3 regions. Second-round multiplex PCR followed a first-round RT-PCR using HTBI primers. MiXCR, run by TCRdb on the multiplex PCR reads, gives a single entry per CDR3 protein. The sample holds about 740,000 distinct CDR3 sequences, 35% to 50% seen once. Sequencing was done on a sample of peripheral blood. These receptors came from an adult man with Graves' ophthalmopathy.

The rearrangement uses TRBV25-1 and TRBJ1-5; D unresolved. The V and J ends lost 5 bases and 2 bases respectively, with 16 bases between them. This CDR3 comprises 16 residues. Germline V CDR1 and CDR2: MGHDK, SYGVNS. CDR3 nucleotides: TGTGCCAGCAGTTTTACTGGGCTCCGGGGCAATCAGCCCCAGCATTTT. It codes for CASSFTGLRGNQPQHF. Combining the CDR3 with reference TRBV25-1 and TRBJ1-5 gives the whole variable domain EADIYQTPRYLVIGTGKKITLECSQTMGHDKMYWYQQDPGMELHLIHYSYGVNSTEKGDLSSESTVSRIRTEHFPLTLESARPSHTSQYLCASSFTGLRGNQPQHFGDGTRLSIL.

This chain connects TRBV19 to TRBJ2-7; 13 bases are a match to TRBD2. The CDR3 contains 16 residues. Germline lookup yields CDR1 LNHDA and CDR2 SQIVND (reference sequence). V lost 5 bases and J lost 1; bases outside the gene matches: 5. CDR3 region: CASSGGTSGISYEQYF. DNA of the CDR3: TGTGCCAGTAGTGGGGGGACTAGCGGGATTTCCTACGAGCAGTACTTC. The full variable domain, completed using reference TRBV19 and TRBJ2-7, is DGGITQSPKYLFRKEGQNVTLSCEQNLNHDAMYWYRQDPGQGLRLIYYSQIVNDFQKGDIAEGYSVSREKKESFPLTVTSAQKNPTAFYLCASSGGTSGISYEQYFGPGTRLTVT.

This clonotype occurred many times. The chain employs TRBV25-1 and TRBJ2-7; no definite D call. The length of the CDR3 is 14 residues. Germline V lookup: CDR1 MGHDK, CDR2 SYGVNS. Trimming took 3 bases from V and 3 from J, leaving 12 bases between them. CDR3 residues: CASSDSAEIYEQYF. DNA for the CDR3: TGTGCCAGCAGTGACTCGGCAGAAATCTACGAGCAGTACTTC.

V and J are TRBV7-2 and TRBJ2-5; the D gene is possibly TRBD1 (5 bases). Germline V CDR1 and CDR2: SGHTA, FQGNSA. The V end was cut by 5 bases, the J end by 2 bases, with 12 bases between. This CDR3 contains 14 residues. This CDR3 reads CASSNQGKQETQYF. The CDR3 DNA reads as TGTGCCAGCAGCAATCAGGGTAAACAAGAGACCCAGTACTTC.

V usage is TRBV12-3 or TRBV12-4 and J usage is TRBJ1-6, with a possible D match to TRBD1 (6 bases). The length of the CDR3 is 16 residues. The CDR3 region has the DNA TGTGCTAGTGGCCCTATCTTGACAGGCCCCAATTCACCCCTCCACTTT. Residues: CASGPILTGPNSPLHF.

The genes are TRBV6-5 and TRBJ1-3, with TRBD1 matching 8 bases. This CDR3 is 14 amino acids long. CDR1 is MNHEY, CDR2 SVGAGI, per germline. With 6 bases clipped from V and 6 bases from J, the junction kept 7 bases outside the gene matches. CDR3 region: CASRTDRVENTIYF. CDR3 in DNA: TGTGCCAGCAGAACGGACAGGGTGGAAAACACCATATATTTT.

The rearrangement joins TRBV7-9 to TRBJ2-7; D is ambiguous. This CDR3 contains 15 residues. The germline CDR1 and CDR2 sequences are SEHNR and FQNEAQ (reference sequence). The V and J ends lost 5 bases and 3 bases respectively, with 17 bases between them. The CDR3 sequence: CASSPAPGPGYEQYF. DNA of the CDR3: TGTGCCAGCAGCCCCGCCCCCGGGCCTGGCTACGAGCAGTACTTC.

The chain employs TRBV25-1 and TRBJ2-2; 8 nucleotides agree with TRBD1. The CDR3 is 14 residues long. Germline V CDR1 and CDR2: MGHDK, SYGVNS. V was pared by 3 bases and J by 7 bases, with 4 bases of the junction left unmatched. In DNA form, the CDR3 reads TGTGCCAGCAGTGACGGACAGGGTCACGGGGAGCTGTTTTTT. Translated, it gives CASSDGQGHGELFF.

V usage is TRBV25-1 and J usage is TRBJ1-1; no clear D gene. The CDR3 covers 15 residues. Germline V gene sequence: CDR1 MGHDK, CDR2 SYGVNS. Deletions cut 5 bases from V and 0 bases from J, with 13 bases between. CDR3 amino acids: CASSPYTGLNTEAFF. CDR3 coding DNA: TGTGCCAGCAGTCCTTACACTGGGCTGAACACTGAAGCTTTCTTT.

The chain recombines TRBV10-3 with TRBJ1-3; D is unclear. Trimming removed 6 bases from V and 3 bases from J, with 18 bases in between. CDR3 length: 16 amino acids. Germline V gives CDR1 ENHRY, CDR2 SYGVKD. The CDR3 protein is CAISGTGLPDGNTIYF. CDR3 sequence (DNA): TGTGCCATCAGCGGAACCGGACTGCCCGATGGAAACACCATATATTTT.

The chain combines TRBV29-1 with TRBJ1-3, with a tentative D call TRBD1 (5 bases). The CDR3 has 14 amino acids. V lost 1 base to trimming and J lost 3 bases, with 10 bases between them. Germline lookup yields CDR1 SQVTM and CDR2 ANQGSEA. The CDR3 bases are TGCAGCGTTGAAGGGGGCGGCTATGGAAACACCATATATTTT. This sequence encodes CSVEGGGYGNTIYF.

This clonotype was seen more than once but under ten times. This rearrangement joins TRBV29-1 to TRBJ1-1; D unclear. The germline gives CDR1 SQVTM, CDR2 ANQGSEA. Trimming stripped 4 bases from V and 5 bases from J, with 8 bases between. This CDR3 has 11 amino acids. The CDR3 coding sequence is TGCAGCGTTGGTTTGGGGACTGAAGCTTTCTTT. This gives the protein CSVGLGTEAFF.

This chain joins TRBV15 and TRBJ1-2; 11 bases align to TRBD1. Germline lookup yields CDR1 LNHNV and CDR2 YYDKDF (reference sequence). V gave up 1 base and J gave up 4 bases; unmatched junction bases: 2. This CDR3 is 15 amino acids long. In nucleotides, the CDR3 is TGTGCCACCAGCAGAGGGACAGGGGGCGCCTATGGCTACACCTTC. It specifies CATSRGTGGAYGYTF.

CDR3 sequence: CASSPPGNLGTEAFF. The CDR3 coding sequence is TGCGCCAGCAGCCCCCCGGGTAATCTGGGGACCGAAGCTTTCTTT. The rearrangement joins TRBV5-1 to TRBJ1-1; TRBD1 is a possible D gene (5 bases). This CDR3 spans 15 amino acids. V was cut by 4 bases and J by 8 bases, with 21 bases left in between. Germline CDR1 SGHRS, CDR2 YFSETQ.

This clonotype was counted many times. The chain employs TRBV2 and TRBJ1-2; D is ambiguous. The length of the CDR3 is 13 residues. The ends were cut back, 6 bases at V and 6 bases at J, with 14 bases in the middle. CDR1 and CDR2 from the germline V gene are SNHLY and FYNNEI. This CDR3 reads CASRDGGRNGYTF. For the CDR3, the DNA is TGTGCCAGCAGAGACGGAGGAAGGAATGGCTACACCTTC.

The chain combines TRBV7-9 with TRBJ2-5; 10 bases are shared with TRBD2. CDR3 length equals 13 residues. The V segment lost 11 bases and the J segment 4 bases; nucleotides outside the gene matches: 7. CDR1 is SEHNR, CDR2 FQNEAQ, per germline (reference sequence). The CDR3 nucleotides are TGTGCCTACGACCTAGCGGGAGTAGAGACCCAGTACTTC. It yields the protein CAYDLAGVETQYF.

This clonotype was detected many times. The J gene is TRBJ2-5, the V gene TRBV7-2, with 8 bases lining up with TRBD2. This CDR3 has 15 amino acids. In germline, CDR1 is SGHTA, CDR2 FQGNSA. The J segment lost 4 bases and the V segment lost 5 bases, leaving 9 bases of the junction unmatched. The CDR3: CASSLTSGAGETQYF. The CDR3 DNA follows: TGTGCCAGCAGCCTTACTAGCGGAGCAGGAGAGACCCAGTACTTC.

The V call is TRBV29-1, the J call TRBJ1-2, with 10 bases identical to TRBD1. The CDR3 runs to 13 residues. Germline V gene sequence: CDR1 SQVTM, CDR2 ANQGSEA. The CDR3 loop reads CSLDRGRTHGYTF. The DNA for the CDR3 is TGCAGTCTCGACAGGGGGCGAACACATGGCTACACCTTC.

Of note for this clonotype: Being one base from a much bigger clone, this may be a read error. CDR3 nucleotides: TGCAGTGCTAGAGATGGAGGGGTAGGGAGCACTGAAGCTTTCTTT. This encodes CSARDGGVGSTEAFF. This sequence joins TRBV20-1 and TRBJ1-1; possibly TRBD1 for D (5 bases). Trimming stripped 0 bases from V and 4 bases from J, with 15 bases between. From germline, CDR1 is DFQATT and CDR2 SNEGSKA (reference sequence). The CDR3 has 15 residues.